The 14 T cell receptor beta chains in this list originate from one sample, sequenced in a study of shared clonotypes between healthy human individuals. The assay was immunoSEQ multiplex PCR, and TCRdb's table has in-frame clones only and misses some. The profile shows approximately 440,000 clones, roughly four fifths of them singletons. Material for sequencing was PBMCs. The receptors were gathered from a woman in her thirties or forties in good health. Some clones in this sample may be carry-over from other donors' samples.

The chain employs TRBV7-9 and TRBJ2-1; 10 nucleotides match TRBD1. With V trimmed by 1 base and J by 2 bases, 5 bases remained unmatched. Germline assignment: CDR1 SEHNR and CDR2 FQNEAQ (reference sequence). This CDR3 spans 17 amino acids. DNA of the CDR3: TGTGCCAGCAGCTTAGGGCGGGGGACAGGGGCCTACAATGAGCAGTTCTTC. It yields the protein CASSLGRGTGAYNEQFF. Combining the CDR3 with reference TRBV7-9 and TRBJ2-1 gives the whole variable domain DTGVSQNPRHKITKRGQNVTFRCDPISEHNRLYWYRQTLGQGPEFLTYFQNEAQLEKSRLLSDRFSAERPKGSFSTLEIQRTEQGDSAMYLCASSLGRGTGAYNEQFFGPGTRLTVL.

The genes are TRBV6-1 and TRBJ2-7; D perhaps matches TRBD1 (5 bases). The CDR3 consists of 12 residues. Germline assignment: CDR1 MNHNS and CDR2 SASEGT. Trimming cost V 2 bases and J 8 bases, with 10 bases left between them. CDR3 nucleotide sequence: TGTGCCAGCAGTGAACAGGGCCCGAAGCAGTACTTC. Translation gives CASSEQGPKQYF.

The rearrangement joins TRBV7-9 to TRBJ1-2; D is unresolved. V lost 5 bases and J 5 bases, leaving 12 bases between the germline ends. The V gene's germline CDR1 is SEHNR and CDR2 FQNEAQ (reference sequence). The length of the CDR3 is 13 residues. Here the CDR3 DNA reads TGTGCCAGCAGCCTACAGTGGGATTATGGCTACACCTTC. Encoded protein: CASSLQWDYGYTF.

V and J are TRBV9 and TRBJ2-3; TRBD2 matches 9 bases. The ends lost 4 bases at V and 1 base at J; junction bases unmatched: 10. This CDR3 region has 17 residues. Germline CDR1 is SGDLS and CDR2 is YYNGEE. CDR3 nucleotides: TGTGCCAGCAGCCTGAGAGATTCTAGCGGGGGCACAGATACGCAGTATTTT. This translates into CASSLRDSSGGTDTQYF.

The rearrangement links TRBV7-9 to TRBJ2-7; D assignment may be TRBD1 or TRBD2 (5 bases each). Trimming removed 4 bases at V and 7 bases at J, with 11 bases between. This CDR3 has 12 amino acids. Germline CDR1 is SEHNR and CDR2 is FQNEAQ (reference sequence). The CDR3 DNA reads as TGTGCCAGCAGCTCGGGGCTGGGTGAGCAGTACTTC. This codes for CASSSGLGEQYF.

There are a few counts of this clone. The V gene is TRBV6-4, the J gene TRBJ1-4; the match to TRBD1 covers 10 bases. The CDR3 spans 16 residues. V lost 6 bases and J lost 1; bases outside the gene matches: 5. Germline loops: CDR1 MRHNA, CDR2 SNTAGT. This CDR3 is CASRHGQGGTNEKLFF. The CDR3 coding sequence is TGTGCCAGCAGACACGGACAGGGGGGAACTAATGAAAAACTGTTTTTT.

The chain links TRBV25-1 to TRBJ1-5; no clear D gene. CDR1 and CDR2 (germline): MGHDK, SYGVNS. The CDR3 sequence is 14 residues long. Trimming took 4 bases from V and 0 from J, leaving 7 bases between them. CDR3 nucleotide sequence: TGTGCCAGCAGTGGACTGTATAGCAATCAGCCCCAGCATTTT. Protein product: CASSGLYSNQPQHF.

The CDR3 sequence: CASSQGTGFTEAFF. The CDR3 DNA follows: TGTGCCAGCAGCCAAGGGACAGGGTTCACTGAAGCTTTCTTT. The chain couples TRBV4-2 to TRBJ1-1; 8 nucleotides align to TRBD1. From germline, CDR1 is LGHNA and CDR2 YNFKEQ. The CDR3 consists of 14 residues. The V gene end was trimmed by 1 base and the J gene end by 4 bases; junction bases not matched to a gene: 2.

About this clone: A clone one base away is much larger, so this may be a read error. The sample carries other DNA sequences with the same CDR3. The chain joins TRBV5-4 to TRBJ2-5, with D possibly matching TRBD1 (6 bases). Germline CDR1 is SGHNT and CDR2 is YYREEE (reference sequence). The CDR3 has 17 residues. CDR3 in amino acids: CASSLNGRGSLKETQYF. CDR3 sequence (DNA): TGTGCCAGTAGCTTGAACGGCAGGGGAAGCCTTAAAGAGACCCAGTACTTC.

The chain has TRBV6-1 and TRBJ2-1; the D is unclear. V lost 8 bases and J 2 bases, leaving 10 bases between the germline ends. Germline CDR1 MNHNS, CDR2 SASEGT. The CDR3 sequence is 13 residues long. CDR3 nucleotide sequence: TGTGCCAGCTTCTATGGAACCTACAATGAGCAGTTCTTC. It specifies CASFYGTYNEQFF.

The V and J genes are TRBV5-5 and TRBJ1-2, with a weak D call TRBD1 (6 bases). The ends were cut back, 4 bases at V and 1 base at J, with 14 bases in the middle. This CDR3 has 15 residues. The germline V gene encodes CDR1 SGHKS and CDR2 YYEKEE (reference sequence). The CDR3 coding sequence is TGTGCCAGCAGCGTACAAAAGGGGGATAACTATGGCTACACCTTC. It translates to CASSVQKGDNYGYTF.

This clone was found a few times. The chain carries TRBV10-1 and TRBJ2-5, with 8 nucleotides matching TRBD1. CDR3 length equals 13 residues. Per the germline V gene, CDR1 is WNHNN and CDR2 is SYGVQD (reference sequence). Trimming took 6 bases from V and 3 from J; bases not matched to a gene: 3. The CDR3 loop is CASSAGGEETQYF. CDR3 DNA sequence: TGCGCCAGCAGCGCAGGGGGCGAAGAGACCCAGTACTTC.

Points on this clone: A read error likely explains this, since a far larger clone differs by one base. This chain connects TRBV29-1 to TRBJ2-7; D may be TRBD2 (6 bases). Trimming shortened V by 6 bases and J by 2 bases, and 17 bases separated the two germline ends. Germline CDR1 is SQVTM and CDR2 is ANQGSEA. CDR3 length: 14 residues. In DNA form, the CDR3 reads TGCAGCGTGGGGACTGGGCGGGAACCCTACGAGCAGTACTTC. This translates into CSVGTGREPYEQYF.

The chain uses TRBV5-1 and TRBJ1-1; no definite D call. Germline V CDR1 and CDR2: SGHRS, YFSETQ. The CDR3 is 14 residues long. V dropped 2 bases and J dropped 1 base, with 9 bases sitting between them. In DNA form, the CDR3 reads TGCGCCAGCAGCTTTAGACGAGGGAACACTGAAGCTTTCTTT. Translation: CASSFRRGNTEAFF.